This T cell receptor beta chain was profiled in a study of OX40 agonist ivuxolimab in advanced cancers. Across the whole study: Patients took ivuxolimab, an agonistic anti-OX40 (CD134) antibody. Findings and limits, study-wide: Circulating CD4+ and CD8+ T cells showed clonal expansion by week 6 at 0.1 to 3.0 mg/kg. Not determined was the antigen specificity of the expanded peripheral T cells.

Note on this clone: The antigen is undetermined.

The CDR3 spans 14 residues. The V gene's germline CDR1 is SNHLY and CDR2 FYNNEI. V lost 6 bases, J lost 6 bases, and 9 bases stayed unmatched. TCRdb keeps only in-frame clones here, not all; method: immunoSEQ multiplex PCR. The sample carries about 110,000 clones, 90% recorded once. This TCR derives from an adult with an advanced solid tumor such as melanoma, head and neck, liver or kidney cancer. This sample comprised CD4+ or CD8+ T cells sorted from blood, obtained in a trial of the OX40 agonist ivuxolimab. The chain uses TRBV2 and TRBJ2-3; 7 bases match TRBD2. The CDR3 reads CASSYATRGDTQYF. The CDR3 coding sequence is TGTGCCAGCAGCTACGCGACGCGGGGGGATACGCAGTATTTT.